These 26 T cell receptor beta chains were sequenced from one sample in a study of cytomegalovirus exposure and HLA in healthy donors. Researchers ran the PCR with 60 Vbeta and 13 Jbeta primers. Method: immunoSEQ multiplex PCR; TCRdb's copy keeps in-frame clones and lacks some. This table holds 100,000 or so clones, about 68% found once. Material for sequencing was PBMCs. Source of these receptors: a male donor in good health and CMV-seropositive.

The chain combines TRBV5-5 with TRBJ1-1, with D hard to call. V shed 0 bases and J shed 4 bases, with 13 bases lying between them. Germline V gene data show CDR1 as SGHKS and CDR2 as YYEKEE (reference sequence). The CDR3 sequence is 15 residues long. CDR3 DNA: TGTGCCAGCAGCTTGGGTCTCTCCCCGGGCACTGAAGCTTTCTTT. Translation: CASSLGLSPGTEAFF.

This clone was seen a single time. V is TRBV2 and J is TRBJ1-5, with 7 positions matching TRBD1. Per the germline V gene, CDR1 is SNHLY and CDR2 is FYNNEI. Trimming removed 4 bases from V and 4 bases from J; junction bases left unmatched: 4. CDR3 length: 14 amino acids. CDR3 sequence (DNA): TGTGCCAGCAGTGGACAGGGCAGGAATCAGCCCCAGCATTTT. Its translation is CASSGQGRNQPQHF.

The chain combines TRBV20-1 with TRBJ1-1; D uncertain. The CDR3 contains 11 residues. The V end was cut by 3 bases, the J end by 4 bases, with 6 bases between. Germline lookup yields CDR1 DFQATT and CDR2 SNEGSKA (reference sequence). CDR3 coding DNA: TGCAGTGCTAGGGCGGTCACTGAAGCTTTCTTT. Translation: CSARAVTEAFF.

This chain connects TRBV6-5 to TRBJ2-1; the D gene is possibly TRBD2 (6 bases). Trimming cost V 4 bases and J 8 bases, with 12 bases left between them. CDR1 and CDR2 from the germline V gene are MNHEY and SVGAGI. This CDR3 has 13 amino acids. Written as DNA, the CDR3 is TGTGCCAGCAGTTCCGACCCGGGGGATGAGCAGTTCTTC. Its translation is CASSSDPGDEQFF.

V is TRBV9 and J is TRBJ2-1; TRBD2 matches 7 bases. The CDR3 runs to 16 residues. Germline V lookup: CDR1 SGDLS, CDR2 YYNGEE. Trimming at V came to 4 bases and at J to 7 bases, leaving 14 bases not matched to a gene. The CDR3, as DNA: TGTGCCAGCAGCCCCCGGACTAGGAGTATGAGAAATGAGCAGTTCTTC. It is translated as CASSPRTRSMRNEQFF.

J is TRBJ2-3 and V is TRBV4-3, with a possible D match to TRBD1 (6 bases). CDR3 length: 15 residues. The ends were cut back, 1 base at V and 2 bases at J, with 10 bases in the middle. Germline CDR1 LGHNA, CDR2 YSLEER. The CDR3 coding sequence is TGCGCCAGCAGCCAAGGTGACAGGACCACAGATACGCAGTATTTT. Its protein is CASSQGDRTTDTQYF.

The chain recombines TRBV5-6 with TRBJ2-1; D remains unclear. CDR3 size: 14 residues. Germline CDR1 reads SGHDT; CDR2 reads YYEEEE. The V end lost 6 bases, the J end lost 0 bases, and 10 bases lay between the germline ends. For the CDR3, the DNA is TGTGCCAGCATCACCGCCGGCTCCTACAATGAGCAGTTCTTC. The encoded protein is CASITAGSYNEQFF.

The chain has TRBV6-5 and TRBJ2-7, with 7 bases matching TRBD1. The germline CDR1 and CDR2 sequences are MNHEY and SVGAGI. V lost 2 bases, J lost 6 bases, and 7 bases stayed unmatched. This CDR3 contains 14 residues. The CDR3 protein is CASSYPTGVGEQYF. CDR3 DNA: TGTGCCAGCAGTTACCCAACAGGGGTGGGCGAGCAGTACTTC.

The gene calls are TRBV19 and TRBJ1-2, with 11 positions matching TRBD1. The trim removed 0 bases at V and 6 bases at J, leaving 3 bases unmatched. The CDR3 runs 15 residues. Looked up from germline, CDR1 is LNHDA and CDR2 is SQIVND (reference sequence). In DNA, the CDR3 is TGTGCCAGTAGTATAGAAGGACAGGGGGCACATGGCTACACCTTC. This encodes CASSIEGQGAHGYTF.

CDR3 in amino acids: CASSSAQETQYF. CDR3 nucleotides: TGTGCCAGCAGCTCCGCGCAAGAGACCCAGTACTTC. The chain recombines TRBV13 with TRBJ2-5; D not certain. Trimming shortened V by 4 bases and J by 2 bases, and 5 bases separated the two germline ends. CDR1 and CDR2 (germline): PRHDT, FYEKMQ (reference sequence). The CDR3 has 12 residues. Full variable domain (outside the CDR3, taken from reference TRBV13 and TRBJ2-5): AAGVIQSPRHLIKEKRETATLKCYPIPRHDTVYWYQQGPGQDPQFLISFYEKMQSDKGSIPDRFSAQQFSDYHSELNMSSLELGDSALYFCASSSAQETQYFGPGTRLLVL.

CDR3 loop: CASSWYRDRVSEAFF. The CDR3 DNA follows: TGTGCCAGCAGCTGGTATAGGGACAGGGTGTCTGAAGCTTTCTTT. V gene TRBV7-9 combines with J gene TRBJ1-1; 9 positions match TRBD1. CDR1 and CDR2 from the germline V gene are SEHNR and FQNEAQ (reference sequence). This CDR3 region has 15 residues. Trimming removed 4 bases from V and 6 bases from J; junction bases left unmatched: 9. The whole variable domain, filled in from reference TRBV7-9 and TRBJ1-1, reads DTGVSQNPRHKITKRGQNVTFRCDPISEHNRLYWYRQTLGQGPEFLTYFQNEAQLEKSRLLSDRFSAERPKGSFSTLEIQRTEQGDSAMYLCASSWYRDRVSEAFFGQGTRLTVV.

This clone has just a few counts. The chain carries TRBV2 and TRBJ2-7; 7 positions match TRBD2. The J segment lost 3 bases and the V segment lost 6 bases, leaving 14 bases of the junction unmatched. From germline, CDR1 is SNHLY and CDR2 FYNNEI. The CDR3 runs to 16 residues. The CDR3 is CASRGGGRTKSYEQYF. The DNA of the CDR3 is TGTGCCAGCAGGGGGGGAGGGCGGACGAAAAGCTACGAGCAGTACTTC.

This clone was detected a few times. Different DNA sequences within this sample yield the same CDR3. The chain employs TRBV6-5 and TRBJ1-2; D gene unclear. V lost 6 bases and J lost 3, with 11 bases in between. CDR1 and CDR2 (germline): MNHEY, SVGAGI. This CDR3 is 13 amino acids long. CDR3 in amino acids: CASSPRPDYGYTF. The CDR3 DNA reads as TGTGCCAGCAGCCCACGCCCGGACTATGGCTACACCTTC.

V gene TRBV11-3 combines with J gene TRBJ2-1; 11 bases align to TRBD2. V shed 5 bases and J 7 bases; nucleotides not matched to a gene: 7. Per germline, CDR1 SGHNT and CDR2 YENEEA. This CDR3 comprises 15 residues. Here the CDR3 DNA reads TGTGCCAGCAGCGATAGCGGGGGGGCTTGGAATGAGCAGTTCTTC. Translation: CASSDSGGAWNEQFF.

The count of this clone is one. This chain joins TRBV19 and TRBJ2-1; tentatively, D is TRBD2 (6 bases). Germline V lookup: CDR1 LNHDA, CDR2 SQIVND (reference sequence). The germline V and J ends were trimmed by 3 bases and 5 bases, with 14 bases remaining between them. This CDR3 is 15 amino acids long. The CDR3 spells CASSIPAGGHNEQFF. The CDR3 DNA is TGTGCCAGTAGTATTCCAGCGGGCGGCCACAATGAGCAGTTCTTC.

This clone was detected a few times. This sequence joins TRBV10-1 and TRBJ2-3; TRBD1 aligns across 7 bases. J gave up 2 bases and V 7 bases, and 6 bases lay outside the gene matches. Germline V gene data show CDR1 as WNHNN and CDR2 as SYGVQD (reference sequence). This CDR3 has 14 residues. The CDR3 sequence: CASTPGQNTDTQYF. The CDR3 DNA follows: TGCGCCAGCACCCCGGGACAGAACACAGATACGCAGTATTTT.

The chain links TRBV6-5 to TRBJ2-7; weak D call: TRBD2 (5 bases). Germline CDR1 and CDR2: MNHEY and SVGAGI. This CDR3 has 15 amino acids. Trimming took 2 bases from V and 9 from J, leaving 20 bases between them. The CDR3 DNA sequence: TGTGCCAGCAGTTACGGACCCGGGGATCCTTTTCTGCAGTACTTC. Its translation is CASSYGPGDPFLQYF.

The chain has TRBV7-2 and TRBJ2-5, with TRBD1 identical over 7 bases. This CDR3 contains 17 residues. Germline V gene sequence: CDR1 SGHTA, CDR2 FQGNSA. V was pared by 7 bases and J by 3 bases, with 17 bases of the junction left unmatched. This CDR3 is CASTLRQGRDIKETQYF. As DNA, the CDR3 is TGTGCCAGCACCCTCCGACAGGGTAGGGATATAAAAGAGACCCAGTACTTC.

This chain joins TRBV28 and TRBJ2-7; D is undetermined. Looked up from germline, CDR1 is MDHEN and CDR2 is SYDVKM. CDR3 length: 13 amino acids. V was pared by 7 bases and J by 5 bases, with 15 bases between. The CDR3 spells CASTPFSTNEQYF. As DNA, the CDR3 is TGTGCCAGCACCCCATTTTCTACGAACGAGCAGTACTTC.

The V call is TRBV7-3, the J call TRBJ2-3, with 11 positions matching TRBD1. Germline trimming cut 4 bases from V and 2 bases from J; bases unmatched to any gene: 5. Germline V CDR1 and CDR2: SGHTA, FQGTGA. CDR3 size: 16 residues. Here the CDR3 DNA reads TGTGCCAGCAGCTCATCGGACAGGGGGCCCACAGATACGCAGTATTTT. As protein: CASSSSDRGPTDTQYF.

In this sample, this clone turned up once. The chain couples TRBV7-2 to TRBJ1-3; D remains ambiguous. The CDR3 is 16 amino acids. The V end was cut by 1 base, the J end by 0 bases, with 10 bases between. Germline-derived CDR1 and CDR2 are SGHTA and FQGNSA. The CDR3 nucleotides are TGTGCCAGCAGCTTAGGAGGTCAGAACTCTGGAAACACCATATATTTT. Its translation is CASSLGGQNSGNTIYF.

The chain combines TRBV5-1 with TRBJ2-1; a weak D match, TRBD2 (6 bases). From germline, CDR1 is SGHRS and CDR2 YFSETQ. This CDR3 is built from 15 residues. Trimming removed 4 bases from V and 0 bases from J, with 11 bases in between. The CDR3 region is CASSLLGGSYNEQFF. DNA for the CDR3: TGCGCCAGCAGCCTGTTGGGGGGCTCCTACAATGAGCAGTTCTTC.

The rearrangement links TRBV18 to TRBJ2-3, with 7 bases matching TRBD2. The V and J ends lost 6 bases and 2 bases, in that order; junction bases with no gene match: 5. Germline CDR1 and CDR2: KGHSH and LQKENI. The CDR3 is 14 residues long. For the CDR3, the DNA is TGTGCCAGCTCCCACCGGGACTACACAGATACGCAGTATTTT. Translating it yields CASSHRDYTDTQYF.

The chain couples TRBV6-5 to TRBJ1-1, with 7 bases fitting TRBD1. The CDR3 loop spans 15 amino acids. Germline values: CDR1 MNHEY, CDR2 SVGAGI. V shed 6 bases and J 5 bases; nucleotides not matched to a gene: 12. Written as DNA, the CDR3 is TGTGCCAGCAGCCGAAGGGGGCAGGGAGGAACTGAAGCTTTCTTT. Translating it yields CASSRRGQGGTEAFF.

V gene TRBV29-1 combines with J gene TRBJ1-4, with 9 positions matching TRBD1. In germline, CDR1 is SQVTM, CDR2 ANQGSEA. V was pared by 4 bases and J by 0 bases, with 3 bases of the junction left unmatched. The CDR3 runs to 15 residues. CDR3 nucleotide sequence: TGCAGCGTTGTCGGGACAGGGCCAACTAATGAAAAACTGTTTTTT. Its protein is CSVVGTGPTNEKLFF.

The chain carries TRBV14 and TRBJ2-2, with D perhaps TRBD2 (5 bases). In germline, CDR1 is SGHDN, CDR2 FVKESK. Deletions cut 1 base from V and 4 bases from J, with 10 bases between. The CDR3 loop spans 15 amino acids. The CDR3 sequence is CASSQAYGSTGELFF. The CDR3 DNA follows: TGTGCCAGCAGCCAAGCGTATGGGAGCACCGGGGAGCTGTTTTTT.